The rows below give T cell receptor beta chains drawn from one sample of a study of OX40 agonist ivuxolimab in advanced cancers. Clones were sequenced by immunoSEQ multiplex PCR, and TCRdb holds only the in-frame ones, with some missing. This sample carries about 38,000 clones, more than 75% of them seen once, and the ten largest clones take about a third. Sequencing used CD4+ or CD8+ T cells sorted from blood, obtained in a trial of the OX40 agonist ivuxolimab. These receptors were collected from an adult with an advanced solid tumor such as melanoma, head and neck, liver or kidney cancer. CDR3s include the opening cysteine and the closing phenylalanine or tryptophan. Each record gives: V gene, clone size, J gene, D gene, CDR3 DNA, CDR3 protein. A D gene is named only where the DNA matches it firmly. For some rows the clone size is stated as once, few or many, or as a class when expanded; others skip it.

>TRBV6-1|-|TRBJ2-5|TRBD1
TGTGCCAGTAATAGGGACAGGGGGAGAGAGACCCAGTACTTC
CASNRDRGRETQYF
>TRBV7-9|-|TRBJ2-5|TRBD2
TGTGCCAGCAGCGGATGGCGCGGACTAGCGGGATTTGGAGAGACCCAGTACTTC
CASSGWRGLAGFGETQYF
>TRBV2|-|TRBJ2-1|TRBD2
TGTGCCGGAAGAACAGCTAGCGGGGCTAACAATGAGCAGTTCTTC
CAGRTASGANNEQFF
>TRBV30|-|TRBJ1-1|-
TGTGCCTGGAGTGTAAGTGGCGGCACTGAAGCTTTCTTT
CAWSVSGGTEAFF
>TRBV7-2|-|TRBJ1-3|-
TGTGCCAGCAGCTTATGGGCGGGGATATCAGGAAACACCATATATTTT
CASSLWAGISGNTIYF
>TRBV5-4|-|TRBJ2-7|-
TGTGCCAGCAGGTCGGGGGTTGGGTTCCGATCTGGCGAGCAGTACTTC
CASRSGVGFRSGEQYF
>TRBV29-1|-|TRBJ1-5|-
TGCAGCGTTGAGACCCCTCTTCAGCCCCAGCATTTT
CSVETPLQPQHF
>TRBV20-1|medium-sized|TRBJ1-2|-
TGCAGTGCTGCACTCGGGCGAGGCTACACCTTC
CSAALGRGYTF
>TRBV11-2|-|TRBJ1-2|-
TGTGCCAGCAGCATAAGCAACTATGGCTACACCTTC
CASSISNYGYTF
>TRBV7-9|-|TRBJ2-2|TRBD2
TGTGCCAGCAGCTGGACCGGGGGGTACACCGGGGAGCTGTTTTTT
CASSWTGGYTGELFF
>TRBV7-3|-|TRBJ2-6|-
TGTGCCAGCAGTTCAAAGGGAGGTCGGGCCGGGGCCAACGTCCTGACTTTC
CASSSKGGRAGANVLTF
>TRBV6-5|-|TRBJ1-5|-
TGTGCCAGCAGCCGAGGGGTGCGTCAGCCCCAGCATTTT
CASSRGVRQPQHF
>TRBV30|-|TRBJ2-5|-
TGTGCCTTAAGGGGGGGCCAGGAGACCCAGTACTTC
CALRGGQETQYF
>TRBV19|-|TRBJ1-1|TRBD1
TGTGCCAGTAGTATAGACGGGACAGCAAACACTGAAGCTTTCTTT
CASSIDGTANTEAFF
>TRBV4-1|few|TRBJ2-7|-
TGCGCCAGCAGCCAATCGTACGGAACCTACGAGCAGTACTTC
CASSQSYGTYEQYF
>TRBV19|-|TRBJ2-3|TRBD2
TGTGCCAGTGGAATGATAGGTAGCGGGCCCTCCGGGGATACGCAGTATTTT
CASGMIGSGPSGDTQYF
>TRBV10-1|-|TRBJ2-1|-
TGCGCCAGCAGTGAGTCTGGTGGGCAGGCCAATGAGCAGTTCTTC
CASSESGGQANEQFF
>TRBV10-2|-|TRBJ1-1|-
TGCGCCAGCAGTGAGTCGATAGGTGCTGGAGAAGCTTTCTTT
CASSESIGAGEAFF
>TRBV6-1|-|TRBJ2-7|-
TGTGCCAGCAGTGTGTCAGGGTTCTCCTACGAGCAGTACTTC
CASSVSGFSYEQYF
>TRBV4-1|-|TRBJ2-7|-
TGCGCCAGCAGCCAAGGAAGCGAGCAGTACTTC
CASSQGSEQYF
>TRBV4-1|-|TRBJ1-6|-
TGCGCCAGCAGCCAAGATGAGACGACACCCCTCCACTTT
CASSQDETTPLHF
>TRBV19|-|TRBJ1-6|TRBD1
TGTGCCAGTAGTATAGGATCGGGACAGCTCATCAATTCACCCCTCCACTTT
CASSIGSGQLINSPLHF
>TRBV9|-|TRBJ1-6|-
TGTGCCAGCAGCGTAGATCCATGGGATTCACCCCTCCACTTT
CASSVDPWDSPLHF
>TRBV7-2|-|TRBJ1-5|-
TGTGCCAGCAGCCTCGACAGGAAACTTGAGCCCCAGCATTTT
CASSLDRKLEPQHF
>TRBV7-9|-|TRBJ1-4|TRBD1
TGTGCCAGCAGCCCCGGGACAGGGAGGGAAAAACTGTTTTTT
CASSPGTGREKLFF
>TRBV7-9|-|TRBJ2-4|-
TGTGCCAGCAGCTTCTCAGGGGAGGACATTCAGTACTTC
CASSFSGEDIQYF
>TRBV2|-|TRBJ2-7|-
TGTGCCAGCGCGGCAGGGATATACGAGCAGTACTTC
CASAAGIYEQYF
>TRBV7-8|-|TRBJ1-1|-
TGTGCCAGCAGCTTATTGGAGGGCCCCACTGAAGCTTTCTTT
CASSLLEGPTEAFF
>TRBV4-2|-|TRBJ1-1|-
TGTGCCAGCAGCCAAGAGCGGGCGGGGGAACGGGCTTTCTTT
CASSQERAGERAFF
>TRBV11-3|once|TRBJ2-3|-
TGTGCCAGCAGCCGGGACTCTAGCACAGATACGCAGTATTTT
CASSRDSSTDTQYF
>TRBV7-9|-|TRBJ1-4|-
TGTGCCAGCAGCCCCGGGGGGGGTCGAAATGAAAAACTGTTTTTT
CASSPGGGRNEKLFF
>TRBV28|-|TRBJ1-1|TRBD1
TGTGCCAGCAGTTTAGGGACAGGATCCGGGAGCACTGAAGCTTTCTTT
CASSLGTGSGSTEAFF
>TRBV2|-|TRBJ2-5|-
TGTGCCAGCAGTGAATTGGGTCAGTCCGGGGCCCAGTACTTC
CASSELGQSGAQYF
>TRBV29-1|-|TRBJ2-5|-
TGCAGCGTTGATCGGGGGGCGCAAGAGACCCAGTACTTC
CSVDRGAQETQYF
>TRBV5-1|-|TRBJ2-7|-
TGCGCCAGCAGCTTAACCGGGACTCCGGGGGACGAGCAGTACTTC
CASSLTGTPGDEQYF
>TRBV28|-|TRBJ2-5|TRBD1
TGTGCCAGCAGGCAGGGGGACCAAGAGACCCAGTACTTC
CASRQGDQETQYF
>TRBV9|-|TRBJ2-3|TRBD1
TGTGCCAGCAGCCCAGGGACAGTAGGGACAGATACGCAGTATTTT
CASSPGTVGTDTQYF
>TRBV4-2|-|TRBJ1-2|-
TGTGCCAGCAGCCAAGATGGAGCGCTTATCTATGGCTACACCTTC
CASSQDGALIYGYTF
>TRBV19|-|TRBJ1-1|-
TGTGCCAGTAGTATAGCGTTGGGAGCTGACACTGAAGCTTTCTTT
CASSIALGADTEAFF
>TRBV9|-|TRBJ2-7|TRBD2
TGTGCCAGCAGCGTAGGAACTAGCGGTTACGAGCAGTACTTC
CASSVGTSGYEQYF
>TRBV1|once|TRBJ1-2|-
TGCACCAGCAGCCAAGAGACAGGGGAGGGGAATGGCTACACCTTC
CTSSQETGEGNGYTF
>TRBV11-2|-|TRBJ2-7|-
TGTGCCAGCAGCTTAGATCTGGGGGTCGGCTACGAGCAGTACTTC
CASSLDLGVGYEQYF
>TRBV2|once|TRBJ1-1|-
TGTGCCAGCAGGCCCGAGGAGGTGGGGGGCACTGAAGCTTTCTTT
CASRPEEVGGTEAFF
>TRBV28|-|TRBJ1-2|TRBD1
TGTGCCAGCACGACAGGGGGCGCACCGGGCGGCTACACCTTC
CASTTGGAPGGYTF
>TRBV28|-|TRBJ2-7|TRBD1
TGTGCCAGCAGGGCAGGGGGCTCCCCGTCCTACGAGCAGTACTTC
CASRAGGSPSYEQYF
>TRBV19|-|TRBJ1-2|-
TGTGCCAGTAGATCGGGCCGCGGGGACGGCTACACCTTC
CASRSGRGDGYTF
>TRBV4-1|-|TRBJ1-5|TRBD1
TGCGCCAGCAGTCCCGGACAGGGCCCTAGCAATCAGCCCCAGCATTTT
CASSPGQGPSNQPQHF
>TRBV19|-|TRBJ1-2|-
TGTGCCAGTAGTATTGGAAAGCAGGGGTTAGGTGGCTACACCTTC
CASSIGKQGLGGYTF
>TRBV2|-|TRBJ2-5|TRBD1
TGTGCCAGCAGCGCCGACGGACAGGGTAGCGAGACCCAGTACTTC
CASSADGQGSETQYF
>TRBV14|-|TRBJ1-2|-
TGTGCCAGCAGCCAAGAATTGTGGGCTTTCAATGGCTACACCTTC
CASSQELWAFNGYTF
>TRBV2|once|TRBJ2-2|-
TGTGCCAGCAGGAGGGTATCAGGGCCCACCGGGGAGCTGTTTTTT
CASRRVSGPTGELFF
>TRBV29-1|-|TRBJ1-1|-
TGCAGCGTTGTATTATCCAGGGGTTTGAAGACTGAAGCTTTCTTT
CSVVLSRGLKTEAFF
>TRBV4-1|-|TRBJ1-4|TRBD1
TGCGCCAGCAGCCCGACCCGGGACAGGGGTGAAAAACTGTTTTTT
CASSPTRDRGEKLFF
>TRBV30|-|TRBJ2-5|TRBD1
TGTGCCTGGGGGACAGTTCAAGAGACCCAGTACTTC
CAWGTVQETQYF
>TRBV9|-|TRBJ2-3|TRBD2
TGTGCCAGCAGCGTCCTAGCGGGGGACCCCACAGATACGCAGTATTTT
CASSVLAGDPTDTQYF
>TRBV6-1|-|TRBJ2-7|-
TGTGCCACCAGACTAGGTCGCGAGCAGTACTTC
CATRLGREQYF
>TRBV7-3|-|TRBJ2-6|-
TGTGCCAGCAGCTCGGGACCTCGGGGAAGCTCTGGGGCCAACGTCCTGACTTTC
CASSSGPRGSSGANVLTF